The sequence of this T cell receptor (beta chain) was determined in a study of PD-1 blockade in classical Hodgkin lymphoma. Study-level points and caveats: Anyone who began nivolumab under 1 year after ASCT was excluded.

Exposure to brentuximab vedotin varied, and each patient had relapsed following autologous stem cell transplantation. Method: immunoSEQ multiplex PCR; TCRdb's copy keeps in-frame clones and lacks some. This repertoire shows about 86,000 clones, about 89% found once; its top ten account for less than 25%. As for this clone: Its target is unknown.

Per germline, CDR1 LNHDA and CDR2 SQIVND (reference sequence). Unmatched junction bases numbered 3, after V lost 5 bases and J lost 3 bases. There are 14 residues in the CDR3. The source of this sequence is a human donor with classical Hodgkin lymphoma. The input for sequencing was peripheral blood mononuclear cells (PBMCs), taken at baseline. The V gene is TRBV19, the J gene TRBJ2-7; 11 nucleotides line up with TRBD2. CDR3 loop: CASSLAGGFYEQYF. The CDR3 DNA reads TGTGCCAGTAGTCTAGCGGGAGGATTCTACGAGCAGTACTTC. Complete variable domain (other parts from reference TRBV19 and TRBJ2-7): DGGITQSPKYLFRKEGQNVTLSCEQNLNHDAMYWYRQDPGQGLRLIYYSQIVNDFQKGDIAEGYSVSREKKESFPLTVTSAQKNPTAFYLCASSLAGGFYEQYFGPGTRLTVT.